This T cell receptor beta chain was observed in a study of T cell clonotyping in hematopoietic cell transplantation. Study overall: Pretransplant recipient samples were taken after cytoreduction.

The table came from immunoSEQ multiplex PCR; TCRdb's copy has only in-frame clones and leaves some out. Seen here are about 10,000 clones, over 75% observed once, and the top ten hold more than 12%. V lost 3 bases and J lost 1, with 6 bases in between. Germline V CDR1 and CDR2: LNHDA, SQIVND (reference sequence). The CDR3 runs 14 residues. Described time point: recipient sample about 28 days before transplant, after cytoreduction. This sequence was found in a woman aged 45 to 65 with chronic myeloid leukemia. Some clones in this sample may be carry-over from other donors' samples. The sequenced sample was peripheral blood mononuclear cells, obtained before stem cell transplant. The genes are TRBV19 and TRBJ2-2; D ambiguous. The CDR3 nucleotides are TGTGCCAGTAGTATGCGGCAGAACACCGGGGAGCTGTTTTTT. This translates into CASSMRQNTGELFF.